Listed here is a single T cell receptor beta chain. This entry comes from a study of brain T cells in children with intractable seizures. With 5 bases removed from V and 10 bases from J, the gap between germline ends came to 13 bases. CDR3 length: 13 residues. Germline V gives CDR1 KGHDR, CDR2 SFDVKD. Time point specified: blood from clinic visit 5 months post-surgery; TSC patient then seizure free. Repertoires were generated with immunoSEQ multiplex PCR, while TCRdb's copy carries only in-frame clones and drops some. The sample contains about 340,000 clones, 93% of which appear only once. The chain couples TRBV24-1 to TRBJ2-2; D gene ambiguous. The specimen was peripheral blood, collected approximately 5 months after surgery. The source of this sequence is a boy less than two years old with tuberous sclerosis and intractable seizures. The CDR3 DNA reads as TGTGCCACCAGTGTTGGATGGAAAGAGGAGCTGTTTTTT. This codes for CATSVGWKEELFF.